This T cell receptor (beta chain) originates from a study of cytomegalovirus exposure and HLA in healthy donors (dated by TCRdb to about 2017). Some background on the complete study: An earlier analysis of more than 550 of the donors reported over 250 Gb of sequence data and roughly 120 million unique TCR beta sequences obtained from 150 million to 200 million T cells. Class I and class II HLA loci were covered by the typing at four-digit resolution. Along with the approximately 650-subject first cohort, a separate validation cohort of around 120 different subjects was used. The study combined high-throughput TCR immunosequencing, statistical association of individual TCRs with disease status, and machine learning to predict cytomegalovirus infection status. Typing coverage differed by locus: A, B, C, DRB1 and DQB1 were typed in about 620-640 donors, DQA1 in 522, DPA1 in some 610, and DPB1 in 400 to 480. To study patterns of TCR occurrence, a later analysis re-analyzed previously published TCR beta repertoires from several hundred donors and added high-resolution HLA genotyping. The study aimed to test whether signatures of past pathogen exposure could be identified by cataloging public T cell receptors. Among the roughly 400 genotyped donors, 81% belonged to the genetic ancestry cluster associated with self-reported Caucasian donors. Every discovery cohort repertoire had been produced on one sequencing platform. Donor age, sex, ethnicity and CMV serostatus were compiled together with the repertoire data. About 300 gigabases of sequencing data and approximately 80 million unique TCR sequences were included in an early release covering roughly 600 HLA-typed donors. Genome-wide SNP genotypes for about three fifths of the roughly 670 donors were used in a later genetic analysis, which treated that subset as a discovery cohort. Among approximately 370 genotyped donors of the cohort, an average of approximately 200,000 unique TCR beta nucleotide sequences was sequenced per donor, of which about 19% were non-productive. The later analysis used no new phenotypic data to find candidate immune exposures, relying instead on TCR beta sequences and their occurrence across donors. The study profiled the T cell repertoires of hundreds of subjects by immunosequencing and related them to cytomegalovirus serostatus. To decide whether each TCR beta V gene segment behaved as functional or pseudogenic, an earlier analysis of some 600 of the donors relied on high-throughput TCR beta sequencing. Because of strong linkage in the cohort, four to six DR-DQ haplotypes were treated as single units for association and clustering.

The receptor library was made with the immunoSEQ multiplex PCR assay. For the multiplex PCR, a mixture combining 60 forward primers for TCR Vbeta segments and 13 reverse primers for TCR Jbeta segments was used. The CDR3 region of rearranged TCR beta genes was amplified from genomic DNA by a multiplex PCR assay. Amplified TCR beta libraries were sequenced as 87-base-pair reads on the Illumina HiSeq System. As for the authors' bioinformatics: Across the roughly 600 repertoires, a later analysis counted some 80 million unique TCR beta chains, 8.5 million to 12 million of which were shared by at least two donors. To remove PCR and sequencing errors, raw reads were error-corrected and collapsed into unique sequences using a nearest-neighbor algorithm that merged closely related sequences. Alignment of CDR3 sequences to IMGT reference sequences was used to assign V, D and J gene segments. Each retained sequence needed at least a six-nucleotide match to both a V gene segment and a J gene segment. A rearrangement counted as productive if the CDR3 had no stop codons and remained in frame with V and J, and every other rearrangement counted as non-productive. CDR3 was defined by IMGT convention, running from the second conserved V-encoded cysteine to the conserved J-encoded phenylalanine. Sequences without an unambiguous match to a single V gene segment were excluded from the earlier analysis of approximately 600 of the donors. In an earlier analysis of about 590 of the donors, a V segment was called functional when productive rearrangements were above 56.7%, and segregating when the standard deviation between donors exceeded 5%. A statistical classification framework was built to diagnose cytomegalovirus status from the catalog of TCR beta chain sequences. A later analysis assigned V and J genes by comparing TCR nucleotide sequences with IMGT/GENE-DB human TR gene sequences. A later analysis assigned CDR3 sequences and most-parsimonious VDJ recombination scenarios with the TCRdist pipeline. In a later analysis, each TCR beta chain was defined by its CDR3 amino acid sequence together with its V-gene family, and reads without a unique V-gene family were excluded. In a later analysis, nearly 600 highly shared, low-generation-probability nucleotide sequences were removed to address suspected cross-contamination and a sequencing artifact. In a later analysis, a clonal expansion index for each public chain was calculated from normalized within-repertoire ranks of inferred template counts. In a later analysis, generation probabilities were computed using a VDJ recombination model fitted to out-of-frame rearrangements, and the results were checked against IGoR. In a later analysis, TCR-TCR, TCR-HLA and TCR-CMV co-occurrence was scored with hypergeometric tests, and a repertoire-size bias correction was applied to TCR pairs. False discovery rates were estimated in a later analysis by permuting HLA or CMV assignments 20 times. In a later analysis, co-occurring TCRs were grouped using DBSCAN, and TCRdist sequence similarity was added for clustering within HLA-allele-positive subsets. For co-occurrence clustering, repertoires with fewer than 30,000 or more than 120,000 public chains were excluded, along with several repertoires with anomalous nucleotide sharing. As stored in TCRdb, this immuneACCESS dataset retains in-frame rearrangements with V and J assigned. A fraction of the clones does not appear; measured against another copy, unresolved V genes explain less than half of the discrepancy, and the remainder lacks a known reason. The V and J calls and clone size come from that table; D and trimming were worked out from the DNA. Present in this sample are about 150,000 clones, 50% to 75% of which were seen just once. Around 3% of the sample goes to the ten largest clones.

Note on this clone: Its recognized antigen is unknown. Base qualities are not recorded, but no much larger clone differs from it by a single base.

What the authors observed across the whole study: A total of fewer than 200 TCR beta chains were listed by the study as associated with cytomegalovirus. In an earlier analysis of fewer than 750 of the donors, most TCR beta V segments were observed in productive rearrangements about 90% or about 30% of the time, broadly matching IMGT annotations. Only TCR beta chains were sequenced in this cohort, and the absence of alpha or paired-chain data limited detectable features. Because counts were too low, more than 15 rarely observed V segments, including chromosome 9 orphons, were excluded from the earlier analysis of around 640 of the donors. A later analysis found that most CMV-associated TCR beta chains appeared HLA-restricted, with HLA associations seemingly driven largely by CMV exposure. A cluster of highly shared sequence variants was judged likely to be a technical artifact of the sequencing pipeline. When HLA alleles, especially DR and DQ, strongly co-occurred, attributing TCR associations to individual alleles was difficult. Cytomegalovirus status was reported to be diagnosed by the classifier with high specificity and sensitivity in both the original and validation cohorts. Immune exposure information for the cohort was limited to CMV serostatus. An association between a missense DCLRE1C variant and V-gene and J-gene trimming of TCR beta chains was found in a later genetic analysis and replicated in an independent cohort. In a later analysis, the rate of TCR association differed among HLA loci, with DRB1 alleles having the most associated TCRs and HLA-C alleles having the fewest. It was suggested by the authors that the approach could potentially be generalized to other disease states and immunological phenotypes. Because HLA typing was unavailable for some donors at each locus, only the typed subset was used in association tests. At a false discovery rate of 0.05, a later analysis linked 16,951 TCR beta sequences to specific HLA alleles. A later analysis reported that several top co-occurrence clusters appeared linked to parvovirus B19, influenza, CMV and Epstein-Barr virus. A further reported finding was that TCR beta sequences accurately predicted the HLA-A and HLA-B alleles for most subjects in the first cohort. In a later genetic analysis, fewer N-insertions in productive TCRs were reported among donors in an Asian-associated ancestry cluster than the 666-donor mean. A later analysis found that HLA-associated TCR beta chains were more clonally expanded and had lower generation probabilities than equally common non-associated chains. A few of the identified cytomegalovirus-associated TCR beta chains were confirmed in vitro to be specific for cytomegalovirus antigens. Correlated functional status among segregating V segments might reflect linkage disequilibrium, but an unknown experimental factor could not be ruled out. Across donors, most TCR sequences were observed very rarely, whereas some public TCRs were present in many individuals. Presence/absence analyses assumed roughly uniform sequencing depth across donors, an assumption that may not hold.

The cohort comprised approximately 700 healthy bone marrow donors. At the time of sampling, every cohort member was nominally healthy, though immune exposures that went unrecorded were likely present. The donor was CMV seropositive and belonged to the group of 270 or so seropositive cohort members. A peripheral blood sample was collected from each donor, and TCR beta sequencing was performed on peripheral blood mononuclear cells. Genomic DNA extraction from the blood cell samples was performed with the Qiagen DNeasy Blood Extraction Kit. Sequencing was performed on PBMCs. The receptor comes from a woman in her 30s in good health and CMV-seropositive.

The DNA sequence is as follows: TGTGCCAGCAGCTCTTATCGGGAAACAGATACGCAGTATTTT. Its coded protein is CASSSYRETDTQYF. The sequence joins TRBV7-9 to TRBJ2-3; possibly the D gene is TRBD2, per 5 matching bases. Reading from cysteine to phenylalanine, the CDR3 counts 14 amino acids. The entry retains the CDR3 DNA only, 42 bases that are in frame from base 1. Trimming costs V 4 bases and J 3 bases, and their ends lie 11 bases apart. CDR1 and CDR2 were assigned from the germline V gene (reference sequence) as SEHNR and FQNEAQ.